The TCR beta chain described here comes from a study of naive and memory T cell subsets. This CDR3 is built from 15 residues. Germline V gene data show CDR1 as GTSNPN and CDR2 as SVGIG (reference sequence). V gave up 1 base and J gave up 10 bases, with 20 bases separating them. The beta constant-region primer was an equimolar mix of two oligonucleotides covering TRBC1 and TRBC2. Nested alpha and beta constant-region primers with the SP2 primer drove four PCR rounds on ligated cDNA. One entry per CDR3 protein, called by TCRdb with MiXCR from the UMI-ligation and nested PCR reads. Of 15,000 to 20,000 distinct CDR3 sequences listed, around 10% were seen once; the top ten hold about 23%. The table lists this clonotype with a few counts.

This clonotype was sampled from a human donor in good health. The sequencing input was central memory CD8+ T cells from blood. The J gene is TRBJ2-4, the V gene TRBV30; TRBD2 is a possible D gene (6 bases). CDR3 residues: CAWSEFGTPMDIQYF. CDR3 in DNA: TGTGCCTGGAGTGAATTCGGGACTCCAATGGATATTCAGTACTTC.